This T cell receptor (beta chain) derives from a study of blood T cell repertoires in COVID-19. On the study more broadly: Sites across the United States, Italy and Spain contributed samples from acute and convalescent COVID-19. Nucleic acid was either cDNA or gDNA, and it came from T cells, B-cell-depleted T cells, or PBMCs.

V shed 3 bases and J shed 6 bases, with 10 bases lying between them. CDR1 and CDR2 from the germline V gene are MNHEY and SMNVEV (reference sequence). This CDR3 spans 13 amino acids. Per the study methods: From reference gene primer amplification, estimates of nucleated cell counts were derived. The table came from immunoSEQ multiplex PCR; TCRdb's copy has only in-frame clones and leaves some out. V and J calls and clone size follow that table, whereas D and trimming were derived from the DNA. The sample contains 35,000 to 55,000 clones, approximately 85% of which appear only once. The chain uses TRBV27 and TRBJ2-3; no clear D gene. The TCR sequence derives from a woman in her 70s in a cohort sampled during active COVID-19. Sequenced input: peripheral blood. The CDR3 protein is CASSFPNGDTQYF. The CDR3 nucleotides are TGTGCCAGCAGTTTCCCTAACGGGGATACGCAGTATTTT.